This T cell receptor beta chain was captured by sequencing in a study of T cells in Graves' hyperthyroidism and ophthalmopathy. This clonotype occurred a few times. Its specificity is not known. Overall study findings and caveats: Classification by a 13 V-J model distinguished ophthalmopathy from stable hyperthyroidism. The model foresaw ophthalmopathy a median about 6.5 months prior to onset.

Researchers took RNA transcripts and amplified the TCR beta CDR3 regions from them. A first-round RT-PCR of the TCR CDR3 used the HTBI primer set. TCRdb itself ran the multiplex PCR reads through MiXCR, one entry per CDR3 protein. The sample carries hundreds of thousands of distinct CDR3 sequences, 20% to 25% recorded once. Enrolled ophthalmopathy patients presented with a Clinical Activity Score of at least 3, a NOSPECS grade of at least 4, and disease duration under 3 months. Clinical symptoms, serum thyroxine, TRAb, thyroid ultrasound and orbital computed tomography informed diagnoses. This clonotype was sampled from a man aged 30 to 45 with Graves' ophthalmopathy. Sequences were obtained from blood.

CDR3 coding DNA: TGTGCCAGCAGCTCGACTACGGGACAGTACTACAATGAGCAGTTCTTC. Protein sequence: CASSSTTGQYYNEQFF. J is TRBJ2-1 and V is TRBV12-3 or TRBV12-4; 7 bases are shared with TRBD1. The junction had 11 bases not matched to a gene; V was cut back by 6 bases and J by 3 bases. The CDR3 totals 16 residues.